The 15 T cell receptor beta chains presented below share a single source sample, sequenced in a study of OX40 agonist ivuxolimab in advanced cancers. TCRdb's table, derived via immunoSEQ multiplex PCR, lists solely in-frame clones and lacks some. The sample includes about 73,000 clones, 88% seen only once; the top ten take more than 2.5%. Material: CD4+ or CD8+ T cells sorted from blood, obtained in a trial of the OX40 agonist ivuxolimab. All receptors derive from an adult with an advanced solid tumor such as melanoma, head and neck, liver or kidney cancer.

This clone appeared a few times. CDR3 loop: CASSRQTADTQYF. As DNA, the CDR3 is TGTGCCAGTAGCCGCCAGACAGCCGATACGCAGTATTTT. This chain links TRBV19 with TRBJ2-3, with D perhaps matching TRBD1 (5 bases). The CDR3 length is 13 residues. The V end lost 6 bases, the J end lost 6 bases, and 13 bases lay between the germline ends. Per germline, CDR1 LNHDA and CDR2 SQIVND (reference sequence).

The chain combines TRBV2 with TRBJ1-1, with D maybe TRBD1 (5 bases). This CDR3 has 14 residues. Trimming removed 8 bases at V and 0 bases at J, with 13 bases between. From germline, CDR1 is SNHLY and CDR2 FYNNEI. For the CDR3, the DNA is TGTGCCAGCCGCACCCGACAGTTGAACACTGAAGCTTTCTTT. Encoded protein: CASRTRQLNTEAFF.

The rearrangement links TRBV9 to TRBJ2-3, with 8 bases that match TRBD2. This CDR3 is 15 amino acids long. V gave up 4 bases and J gave up 1 base; unmatched junction bases: 5. Germline CDR1 SGDLS, CDR2 YYNGEE. In DNA, the CDR3 is TGTGCCAGCAGCAGTCTTAGCGGGGGCACAGATACGCAGTATTTT. Translation gives CASSSLSGGTDTQYF.

This chain joins TRBV29-1 and TRBJ1-1; TRBD1 matches at 8 bases. Per germline, CDR1 SQVTM and CDR2 ANQGSEA. The CDR3 spans 12 residues. V lost 7 bases to trimming and J lost 5 bases; unmatched junction nucleotides: 6. Here the CDR3 reads CSAVQGGTEAFF. The CDR3 nucleotides are TGCAGCGCTGTACAGGGGGGGACTGAAGCTTTCTTT. Using reference TRBV29-1 and TRBJ1-1 for the parts outside the CDR3, the full variable domain is SAVISQKPSRDICQRGTSLTIQCQVDSQVTMMFWYRQQPGQSLTLIATANQGSEATYESGFVIDKFPISRPNLTFSTLTVSNMSPEDSSIYLCSAVQGGTEAFFGQGTRLTVV.

The genes are TRBV5-6 and TRBJ2-5; tentatively, D is TRBD1 (7 bases). CDR3 length: 15 residues. Germline values: CDR1 SGHDT, CDR2 YYEEEE. Trimming shortened V by 4 bases and J by 1 base, and 14 bases separated the two germline ends. CDR3 residues: CASSDPGGPQETQYF. The CDR3 DNA is TGTGCCAGCAGCGACCCAGGGGGGCCCCAAGAGACCCAGTACTTC.

The rearrangement links TRBV7-2 to TRBJ2-3; 8 nucleotides line up with TRBD2. V lost 5 bases to trimming and J lost 2 bases; unmatched junction nucleotides: 6. The CDR3 has 15 amino acids. Germline-derived CDR1 and CDR2 are SGHTA and FQGNSA. The CDR3 region is CASSEGLDFTDTQYF. The DNA of the CDR3 is TGTGCCAGCAGCGAGGGACTAGATTTCACAGATACGCAGTATTTT.

J is TRBJ2-7 and V is TRBV11-1, with D perhaps TRBD2 (5 bases). The length of the CDR3 is 12 residues. With 1 base removed from V and 7 bases from J, the gap between germline ends came to 8 bases. Germline V gene data show CDR1 as SGHAT and CDR2 as FQDESV (reference sequence). The CDR3 nucleotides are TGTGCCAGCAGCTTAGGGACTCTGGAGCAGTACTTC. Translated: CASSLGTLEQYF.

V usage is TRBV19 and J usage is TRBJ2-5, with 8 positions matching TRBD1. CDR3 length: 18 amino acids. The ends lost 1 base at V and 1 base at J; junction bases unmatched: 11. Germline lookup yields CDR1 LNHDA and CDR2 SQIVND (reference sequence). The CDR3 bases are TGTGCCAGTAGTATAGGGGACAGGAACGGGGGCCCCCAAGAGACCCAGTACTTC. Translation: CASSIGDRNGGPQETQYF.

This chain uses TRBV28 with TRBJ2-7; 11 bases line up with TRBD1. Germline V CDR1 and CDR2: MDHEN, SYDVKM. The CDR3 loop spans 15 amino acids. V shed 5 bases, J shed 1 base, and the junction held 4 bases outside the gene matches. CDR3 residues: CASSPGTGGSYEQYF. CDR3 DNA sequence: TGTGCCAGCAGTCCGGGGACAGGGGGATCCTACGAGCAGTACTTC.

The genes are TRBV10-1 and TRBJ2-7, with TRBD2 matching 11 bases. CDR3 length equals 12 residues. The V gene's germline CDR1 is WNHNN and CDR2 SYGVQD (reference sequence). Trimming cost V 6 bases and J 9 bases; bases outside gene matches: 4. The CDR3, as DNA: TGCGCCAGCAGCTCCGGGACTAGCGGGCAGTACTTC. Its translation: CASSSGTSGQYF.

CDR3 in amino acids: CASSLGGAHEKLFF. The CDR3 nucleotides are TGCGCCAGCAGCTTGGGAGGGGCGCATGAAAAACTGTTTTTT. The chain couples TRBV5-1 to TRBJ1-4, with TRBD1 as a possible D gene (5 bases). Looked up from germline, CDR1 is SGHRS and CDR2 is YFSETQ. The V end lost 0 bases, the J end lost 6 bases, and 9 bases lay between the germline ends. The CDR3 consists of 14 residues.

The chain is built from TRBV5-6 and TRBJ2-1; D is possibly TRBD2 (6 bases). The CDR3 loop spans 16 amino acids. The V gene lost 3 bases and the J gene lost 1 base, with 14 bases spanning the gap. From germline, CDR1 is SGHDT and CDR2 YYEEEE. The CDR3 DNA reads as TGTGCCAGCAGCTCCCCTAAGGCGGGGTCCTACAATGAGCAGTTCTTC. This sequence encodes CASSSPKAGSYNEQFF. The whole variable domain, remainder taken from reference TRBV5-6 and TRBJ2-1, is DAGVTQSPTHLIKTRGQQVTLRCSPKSGHDTVSWYQQALGQGPQFIFQYYEEEERQRGNFPDRFSGHQFPNYSSELNVNALLLGDSALYLCASSSPKAGSYNEQFFGPGTRLTVL.

The chain has TRBV29-1 and TRBJ1-1; 7 bases map to TRBD1. This CDR3 has 14 amino acids. The germline V gene has CDR1 SQVTM and CDR2 ANQGSEA. The ends lost 6 bases at V and 2 bases at J; junction bases unmatched: 9. The CDR3 DNA reads as TGCAGCGTGGTCCCGGGACAGAGCAACACTGAAGCTTTCTTT. Translation: CSVVPGQSNTEAFF.

The chain employs TRBV7-2 and TRBJ1-2, with a tentative D call TRBD1 (6 bases). Germline V gene data show CDR1 as SGHTA and CDR2 as FQGNSA. The CDR3 sequence is 14 residues long. The V end was cut by 5 bases, the J end by 6 bases, with 16 bases between. CDR3 coding DNA: TGTGCCAGCAGCCAAAGAACAGGGCGTAATGGCTACACCTTC. It translates to CASSQRTGRNGYTF.

The chain links TRBV5-6 to TRBJ2-3, with 8 bases fitting TRBD2. Germline CDR1 is SGHDT and CDR2 is YYEEEE. With V trimmed by 5 bases and J by 2 bases, 10 bases remained unmatched. The CDR3 length is 16 residues. CDR3 sequence (DNA): TGTGCCAGCAGTTACAGAGCGGGAGTCCTCACAGATACGCAGTATTTT. Protein product: CASSYRAGVLTDTQYF.